The 28 T cell receptor beta chains given below trace back to one sample, sequenced in a study of blood T cells in healthy people across ages. Using a J-beta primer mix together with a sample-barcoded 5' primer, a second PCR was run for roughly 6 to 11 cycles. TCRdb re-called the 5' RACE reads with MiXCR, one entry per CDR3 protein. The sample shows about 800,000 distinct CDR3 sequences, about 45% of them seen only once. Material: blood. Every receptor here comes from a man at least 80 years old in good health.

This clonotype was detected only a few times. The rearrangement uses TRBV20-1 and TRBJ2-7; weak D call: TRBD2 (6 bases). Looked up from germline, CDR1 is DFQATT and CDR2 is SNEGSKA (reference sequence). The CDR3 sequence is 13 residues long. Trimming took 7 bases from V and 0 from J, leaving 13 bases between them. CDR3 loop: CSGEGGNSYEQYF. The CDR3 DNA follows: TGCAGTGGAGAGGGCGGGAACTCCTACGAGCAGTACTTC.

The chain uses TRBV6-1 and TRBJ2-1; no reliable D call. CDR1 is MNHNS and CDR2 is SASEGT in the germline V gene. The CDR3 is 13 amino acids. Deletions cut 6 bases from V and 9 bases from J, with 15 bases between. CDR3 nucleotide sequence: TGTGCCAGCAGCGGTCGAAGGGAAGGTGAGCAGTTCTTC. Translation gives CASSGRREGEQFF.

The table lists this clonotype with a few counts. This chain joins TRBV11-2 and TRBJ1-6, with D maybe TRBD1 (6 bases). CDR1 SGHAT and CDR2 FQNNGV come from the germline V gene. The V gene lost 4 bases and the J gene lost 7 bases, with 14 bases spanning the gap. CDR3 length: 15 amino acids. The DNA for the CDR3 is TGTGCCAGCAGCTCTCACGACAGGCGGAATTCACCCCTCCACTTT. It codes for CASSSHDRRNSPLHF.

The rearrangement uses TRBV6-1 and TRBJ1-5; D might be TRBD1 (6 bases). Germline CDR1 and CDR2: MNHNS and SASEGT. The CDR3 is 14 residues long. The ends were cut back, 3 bases at V and 4 bases at J, with 10 bases in the middle. In nucleotides, the CDR3 is TGTGCCAGCAGTGAGTGGGGGACAAATCAGCCCCAGCATTTT. Encoded protein: CASSEWGTNQPQHF.

This clonotype was observed a few times. The chain is built from TRBV20-1 and TRBJ1-1, with 9 bases lining up with TRBD1. V shed 4 bases and J 4 bases; nucleotides not matched to a gene: 7. There are 14 residues in the CDR3. CDR1 is DFQATT and CDR2 is SNEGSKA in the germline V gene (reference sequence). Written as DNA, the CDR3 is TGCAGTGCTACGCCGGGGACAGGGCTCACTGAAGCTTTCTTT. Residues: CSATPGTGLTEAFF.

The rearrangement joins TRBV6-6 to TRBJ1-2; 7 positions match TRBD1. Germline V gene data show CDR1 as MNHNY and CDR2 as SVGAGI (reference sequence). The ends lost 2 bases at V and 4 bases at J; junction bases unmatched: 7. The CDR3 loop spans 15 amino acids. In DNA, the CDR3 is TGTGCCAGCAGTTACCTAACAGGGGCCGCCTATGGCTACACCTTC. Amino acid sequence: CASSYLTGAAYGYTF.

This clonotype occurred a few times. As DNA, the CDR3 is TGTGCCAGTAGTATTGGGACAGGGTCCTACGAGCAGTACTTC. It specifies CASSIGTGSYEQYF. The chain combines TRBV19 with TRBJ2-7, with TRBD1 matching 9 bases. The trim removed 3 bases at V and 1 base at J, leaving 1 base unmatched. The germline V gene encodes CDR1 LNHDA and CDR2 SQIVND (reference sequence). The CDR3 sequence is 14 residues long.

The chain uses TRBV5-1 and TRBJ2-4, with TRBD2 as a possible D gene (6 bases). With the DNA end fitting TRBJ2-7 better, the J assignment may be wrong. The V gene's germline CDR1 is SGHRS and CDR2 YFSETQ. The CDR3 length is 15 residues. CDR3 loop: CASSSRTRREDEQYF. The DNA for the CDR3 is TGCGCCAGCAGCTCCCGGACCCGGAGGGAGGACGAGCAGTACTTC.

V gene TRBV6-6 combines with J gene TRBJ2-1; 9 nucleotides agree with TRBD2. Germline lookup yields CDR1 MNHNY and CDR2 SVGAGI (reference sequence). The V segment lost 6 bases and the J segment 13 bases; nucleotides outside the gene matches: 10. The CDR3 is made up of 13 amino acids. The CDR3 coding sequence is TGTGCCAGCAGAGATTGGCGGGAGGGGACCCAGTTCTTC. It yields the protein CASRDWREGTQFF.

Only a few counts were recorded for this clonotype. The chain combines TRBV9 with TRBJ2-3; D is perhaps TRBD2 (6 bases). This CDR3 comprises 14 residues. V lost 2 bases and J 0 bases, leaving 7 bases between the germline ends. Germline loops: CDR1 SGDLS, CDR2 YYNGEE. In DNA, the CDR3 is TGTGCCAGCAGCGTCGGGAGTAGCACAGATACGCAGTATTTT. Protein product: CASSVGSSTDTQYF.

This clonotype occurred a few times. The CDR3: CSVEVAGEETQYF. CDR3 DNA sequence: TGCAGCGTTGAAGTCGCAGGGGAGGAGACCCAGTACTTC. This chain uses TRBV29-1 with TRBJ2-5; D is possibly TRBD1 (6 bases). CDR1 is SQVTM, CDR2 ANQGSEA, per germline. The V and J ends lost 1 base and 5 bases respectively, with 11 bases between them. CDR3 length: 13 residues.

The rearrangement uses TRBV11-2 and TRBJ1-1; TRBD1 matches at 9 bases. V lost 5 bases and J lost 4; bases outside the gene matches: 8. The CDR3 runs to 15 residues. Germline-derived CDR1 and CDR2 are SGHAT and FQNNGV. CDR3 amino acids: CASSPETGGRTEAFF. As DNA, the CDR3 is TGTGCCAGCAGCCCCGAGACAGGGGGTCGCACTGAAGCTTTCTTT.

The chain employs TRBV10-3 and TRBJ2-5; the D gene could be TRBD1 or TRBD2 (6 bases each). The tail of the sequence fits TRBJ2-7 better, so the J call may be wrong. This CDR3 is built from 14 residues. Germline V gives CDR1 ENHRY, CDR2 SYGVKD. CDR3 amino acids: CAARGIQGADEQYF. For the CDR3, the DNA is TGTGCCGCACGGGGGATACAGGGTGCTGACGAGCAGTACTTC.

This clonotype was counted between two and nine times. The chain has TRBV2 and TRBJ2-3, with D perhaps TRBD1 or TRBD2 (6 bases each). Germline V gene lookup returns CDR1 SNHLY and CDR2 FYNNEI. This CDR3 has 15 residues. Trimming shortened V by 7 bases and J by 2 bases, and 16 bases separated the two germline ends. The CDR3 DNA follows: TGTGCCAGCAAGAAGTACGGGGGCCCCACAGATACGCAGTATTTT. It encodes CASKKYGGPTDTQYF.

This chain joins TRBV7-9 and TRBJ2-1; D is ambiguous. The germline gives CDR1 SEHNR, CDR2 FQNEAQ (reference sequence). The V end was cut by 2 bases, the J end by 6 bases, with 14 bases between. CDR3 length: 15 amino acids. This CDR3 is CASSLLGRRINEQFF. CDR3 nucleotides: TGTGCCAGCAGCTTATTGGGCCGACGGATCAATGAGCAGTTCTTC.

This clonotype was seen repeatedly, ten times or more. This rearrangement joins TRBV9 to TRBJ2-3; D call uncertain. CDR1 is SGDLS and CDR2 is YYNGEE in the germline V gene. There are 16 residues in the CDR3. V shed 0 bases and J shed 0 bases, with 11 bases lying between them. The CDR3 sequence is CASSVGGGASTDTQYF. The CDR3 DNA is TGTGCCAGCAGCGTAGGAGGCGGTGCTAGCACAGATACGCAGTATTTT.

In this sample, this clonotype turned up a few times. The chain has TRBV19 and TRBJ2-1; TRBD1 matches 7 bases. The germline V gene encodes CDR1 LNHDA and CDR2 SQIVND (reference sequence). V gave up 7 bases and J gave up 1 base; unmatched junction bases: 7. The CDR3 totals 15 residues. The CDR3 nucleotides read TGTGCCAGTACCCCTGACAGGGCATCCTACAATGAGCAGTTCTTC. It translates to CASTPDRASYNEQFF.

The chain recombines TRBV5-1 with TRBJ2-3, with 14 bases lining up with TRBD2. Per the germline V gene, CDR1 is SGHRS and CDR2 is YFSETQ. The CDR3 contains 15 residues. The V gene end was trimmed by 2 bases and the J gene end by 6 bases; junction bases not matched to a gene: 2. The CDR3 region has the DNA TGCGCCAGCAGCTTCCGGACTAGCGGGAGGGATACGCAGTATTTT. Translation: CASSFRTSGRDTQYF.

V is TRBV12-3 or TRBV12-4 and J is TRBJ1-5, with 8 positions matching TRBD1. There are 16 residues in the CDR3. J was trimmed by 2 bases and V by 5 bases; bases with no gene match: 8. In nucleotides, the CDR3 is TGTGCCAGCAGTCGTGACAGGGGAGTGCGCAATCAGCCCCAGCATTTT. Translated, it gives CASSRDRGVRNQPQHF.

With respect to this clonotype: A much bigger clone sits one base away, suggesting this may be a read error. This chain links TRBV13 with TRBJ2-1, with D perhaps TRBD1 (6 bases). The CDR3 extends over 13 amino acids. Per germline, CDR1 PRHDT and CDR2 FYEKMQ (reference sequence). Trimming left V 5 bases short and J 11 bases short, with 16 bases between. CDR3 sequence (DNA): TGTGCCAGCAGCCTCCAGGGGTACTATAAGCAGTTCTTC. It is translated as CASSLQGYYKQFF.

CDR3 bases: TGTGCCAGCAGTCCCGAGACTAGCGGGTTAAGCTCCTACGAGCAGTACTTC. It translates to CASSPETSGLSSYEQYF. The V call is TRBV27, the J call TRBJ2-7; 10 bases map to TRBD2. The V segment lost 5 bases and the J segment 0 bases; nucleotides outside the gene matches: 10. The germline V gene has CDR1 MNHEY and CDR2 SMNVEV (reference sequence). This CDR3 has 17 residues.

This clonotype was seen a handful of times. A much larger clone sits a single nucleotide away, making a read error possible. V gene TRBV12-3 or TRBV12-4 combines with J gene TRBJ2-3; the D gene is possibly TRBD2 (6 bases). This CDR3 region has 15 residues. Trimming took off 3 bases at V and 6 bases at J, with 16 bases between the two ends. The CDR3 DNA sequence: TGTGCCAGCAGTTTTGCGCGGGGCCCTGGGGATACGCAGTATTTT. Its translation: CASSFARGPGDTQYF.

The chain is built from TRBV7-2 and TRBJ2-5; D may be TRBD2 (7 bases). The CDR3 has 15 amino acids. The germline V and J ends were trimmed by 3 bases and 5 bases, with 16 bases remaining between them. The V gene's germline CDR1 is SGHTA and CDR2 FQGNSA. The CDR3 DNA sequence: TGTGCCAGCAGCTTGAGAGGGAGGGGGATCGAGACCCAGTACTTC. It encodes CASSLRGRGIETQYF. The complete variable domain, with remaining parts taken from reference TRBV7-2 and TRBJ2-5, reads GAGVSQSPSNKVTEKGKDVELRCDPISGHTALYWYRQSLGQGLEFLIYFQGNSAPDKSGLPSDRFSAERTGGSVSTLTIQRTQQEDSAVYLCASSLRGRGIETQYFGPGTRLLVL.

The gene calls are TRBV20-1 and TRBJ2-3, with 8 bases aligning to TRBD2. The CDR3 loop spans 12 amino acids. Losses at the gene ends were 6 bases for V and 4 bases for J; bases not matched to a gene: 3. The germline gives CDR1 DFQATT, CDR2 SNEGSKA (reference sequence). The CDR3 sequence: CSARRGADTQYF. In DNA form, the CDR3 reads TGCAGTGCCAGGCGGGGGGCAGATACGCAGTATTTT.

The sample holds a few counts of this clonotype. This CDR3 is CSAKWGGAQYF. The CDR3 DNA reads TGCAGTGCTAAATGGGGGGGTGCGCAGTATTTT. The chain is built from TRBV20-1 and TRBJ2-3; 7 positions agree with TRBD2. Germline CDR1 and CDR2: DFQATT and SNEGSKA (reference sequence). J gave up 10 bases and V 4 bases, and 5 bases lay outside the gene matches. The CDR3 is 11 amino acids.

The chain employs TRBV7-2 and TRBJ2-7, with 14 positions matching TRBD2. This CDR3 is built from 17 residues. Germline-derived CDR1 and CDR2 are SGHTA and FQGNSA. The V gene end was trimmed by 0 bases and the J gene end by 10 bases; junction bases not matched to a gene: 11. CDR3 sequence: CASSLALRLAGGTTQYF. The CDR3 coding sequence is TGTGCCAGCAGCTTAGCGCTCCGACTAGCGGGAGGGACAACCCAGTACTTC.

This clonotype appeared a single time. The chain combines TRBV9 with TRBJ2-1; TRBD2 is a possible D gene (7 bases). Germline CDR1 and CDR2: SGDLS and YYNGEE. CDR3 length: 16 residues. The V and J ends lost 0 bases and 7 bases respectively, with 17 bases between them. The CDR3, as DNA: TGTGCCAGCAGCGTAGGCGGGGGCGCCTCCTCTAATGAGCAGTTCTTC. This sequence encodes CASSVGGGASSNEQFF.

The sample holds a few counts of this clonotype. The gene calls are TRBV5-1 and TRBJ2-1; D uncertain. Germline CDR1 reads SGHRS; CDR2 reads YFSETQ. Trimming shortened V by 2 bases and J by 6 bases, and 12 bases separated the two germline ends. The CDR3 consists of 14 residues. The CDR3 loop is CASSFSVLTNEQFF. CDR3 coding DNA: TGCGCCAGCAGCTTTTCAGTCCTCACCAATGAGCAGTTCTTC.